One sample yielded the 27 T cell receptor beta chains listed below, sequenced in a study of blood T cell repertoires in COVID-19. Generated by immunoSEQ multiplex PCR, the TCRdb table keeps only in-frame clones and is missing some. This sample has about 260,000 clones; 88% occur once, and the top ten carry under 4.5%. Sequencing was performed on peripheral blood. These receptors all stem from a man between 60 and 70 years old who had recovered from COVID-19.

The genes are TRBV7-3 and TRBJ1-2; weak D call: TRBD1 (6 bases). CDR3 length equals 14 residues. Looked up from germline, CDR1 is SGHTA and CDR2 is FQGTGA. With 2 bases removed from V and 5 bases from J, the gap between germline ends came to 12 bases. As DNA, the CDR3 is TGTGCCAGCAGCTTATTACAGGGACCATATGGCTACACCTTC. It specifies CASSLLQGPYGYTF.

The chain combines TRBV5-1 with TRBJ1-6; TRBD1 is a possible D gene (5 bases). Per germline, CDR1 SGHRS and CDR2 YFSETQ. Trimming stripped 3 bases from V and 9 bases from J, with 16 bases between. The CDR3 contains 15 residues. CDR3 protein: CASSSSSGGASPLHF. The DNA for the CDR3 is TGCGCCAGCAGCTCAAGCTCGGGGGGTGCTTCACCCCTCCACTTT.

The J gene is TRBJ2-7, the V gene TRBV6-2 or TRBV6-3; D ambiguous. Germline assignment: CDR1 MNHEY and CDR2 SVGEGT. Trimming shortened V by 0 bases and J by 3 bases, and 9 bases separated the two germline ends. The CDR3 loop spans 14 amino acids. This CDR3 reads CASSYSVANYEQYF. The CDR3 coding sequence is TGTGCCAGCAGTTACTCCGTTGCTAACTACGAGCAGTACTTC.

The CDR3 DNA reads as TGTGCCAGCAGACCGAGAGCGGGGGGCACCAATGAGCAGTTCTTC. Translation gives CASRPRAGGTNEQFF. The gene calls are TRBV27 and TRBJ2-1; 9 nucleotides match TRBD2. Germline values: CDR1 MNHEY, CDR2 SMNVEV (reference sequence). The CDR3 covers 15 residues. The J segment lost 6 bases and the V segment lost 6 bases, leaving 9 bases of the junction unmatched.

Only one count was recorded for this clone. The chain uses TRBV20-1 and TRBJ2-6; TRBD1 matches 8 bases. V trimming: 3 bases; J trimming: 2 bases; junction bases outside the gene matches: 3. The CDR3 runs 15 residues. CDR1 is DFQATT, CDR2 SNEGSKA, per germline (reference sequence). The CDR3 protein is CSASQGATGANVLTF. The CDR3, as DNA: TGCAGTGCTAGTCAGGGGGCTACTGGGGCCAACGTCCTGACTTTC.

This rearrangement joins TRBV19 to TRBJ2-7; the match to TRBD2 covers 8 bases. The CDR3 spans 14 residues. V was clipped by 5 bases and J by 7 bases; unmatched bases: 10. Looked up from germline, CDR1 is LNHDA and CDR2 is SQIVND (reference sequence). The CDR3 is CASSARSGRWEQYF. In DNA, the CDR3 is TGTGCCAGTAGTGCCCGGAGCGGGAGATGGGAGCAGTACTTC.

This rearrangement joins TRBV9 to TRBJ1-5; possibly TRBD1 for D (6 bases). The CDR3 is 13 amino acids. V gave up 3 bases and J gave up 4 bases, with 8 bases separating them. CDR1 and CDR2 (germline): SGDLS, YYNGEE. In nucleotides, the CDR3 is TGTGCCAGCAGCGGGACAGAAAATCAGCCCCAGCATTTT. Its translation: CASSGTENQPQHF.

The J gene is TRBJ2-2, the V gene TRBV6-1; TRBD2 aligns across 16 bases. Germline loops: CDR1 MNHNS, CDR2 SASEGT. CDR3 length: 18 residues. Germline trimming cut 4 bases from V and 2 bases from J; bases unmatched to any gene: 4. CDR3 region: CASSAGLAGGRNTGELFF. Written as DNA, the CDR3 is TGTGCCAGCAGTGCGGGACTAGCGGGGGGGAGAAACACCGGGGAGCTGTTTTTT.

This chain uses TRBV27 with TRBJ1-2; the D is unclear. Deletions cut 2 bases from V and 4 bases from J, with 8 bases between. Germline assignment: CDR1 MNHEY and CDR2 SMNVEV (reference sequence). The CDR3 is 13 amino acids. CDR3: CASSLAGGYGYTF. The CDR3, as DNA: TGTGCCAGCAGTTTAGCCGGCGGCTATGGCTACACCTTC.

CDR3: CASSYEGFNTEAFF. Here the CDR3 DNA reads TGTGCCAGCAGTTACGAGGGATTCAACACTGAAGCTTTCTTT. The chain combines TRBV6-6 with TRBJ1-1; D uncertain. The V and J ends lost 2 bases and 2 bases respectively, with 9 bases between them. Germline CDR1 reads MNHNY; CDR2 reads SVGAGI (reference sequence). The CDR3 covers 14 residues.

This rearrangement joins TRBV4-2 to TRBJ1-5; D gene uncertain. The V gene lost 1 base and the J gene lost 2 bases, with 6 bases spanning the gap. The CDR3 is made up of 14 amino acids. Per the germline V gene, CDR1 is LGHNA and CDR2 is YNFKEQ. CDR3: CASSQAPGNQPQHF. Written as DNA, the CDR3 is TGTGCCAGCAGCCAAGCCCCCGGCAATCAGCCCCAGCATTTT.

The genes are TRBV7-8 and TRBJ1-5; tentatively, D is TRBD1 (6 bases). Germline values: CDR1 SGHVS, CDR2 FQNEAQ. The CDR3 totals 16 residues. Trimming pared 3 bases from V and 5 bases from J, leaving 17 bases between. DNA for the CDR3: TGTGCCAGCAGCTTGGGGACATCGGCGGTCGATCAGCCCCAGCATTTT. Amino acid sequence: CASSLGTSAVDQPQHF.

The chain uses TRBV6-2 or TRBV6-3 and TRBJ2-1; a weak D match, TRBD2 (5 bases). The CDR3 runs to 16 residues. CDR1 and CDR2 from the germline V gene are MNHEY and SVGEGT. The V end was cut by 2 bases, the J end by 2 bases, with 13 bases between. CDR3 protein: CASSYRSGEPYNEQFF. CDR3 bases: TGTGCCAGCAGTTACCGCTCCGGGGAGCCCTACAATGAGCAGTTCTTC.

The chain is built from TRBV2 and TRBJ1-1, with D perhaps matching TRBD1 (6 bases). This CDR3 spans 15 amino acids. The V end was cut by 8 bases, the J end by 0 bases, with 16 bases between. The V gene's germline CDR1 is SNHLY and CDR2 FYNNEI. The CDR3 DNA sequence: TGTGCCAGCCACTTAGAGAGGGGGATGAACACTGAAGCTTTCTTT. This codes for CASHLERGMNTEAFF. The entire variable domain, with the rest obtained from reference TRBV2 and TRBJ1-1, is as follows: EPEVTQTPSHQVTQMGQEVILRCVPISNHLYFYWYRQILGQKVEFLVSFYNNEISEKSEIFDDQFSVERPDGSNFTLKIRSTKLEDSAMYFCASHLERGMNTEAFFGQGTRLTVV.

The V gene is TRBV5-1, the J gene TRBJ1-6; D gene uncertain. Per germline, CDR1 SGHRS and CDR2 YFSETQ. The V and J ends lost 0 bases and 8 bases respectively, with 6 bases between them. CDR3 length: 13 residues. CDR3 region: CASSLDIHSPLHF. The DNA for the CDR3 is TGCGCCAGCAGCTTGGACATCCATTCACCCCTCCACTTT.

The chain joins TRBV6-6 to TRBJ1-2, with D unclear. Trimming stripped 6 bases from V and 1 base from J, with 12 bases between. This CDR3 is 14 amino acids long. CDR1 and CDR2 from the germline V gene are MNHNY and SVGAGI (reference sequence). The CDR3 nucleotides read TGTGCCAGCAGACTCCCCGGGAATAACTATGGCTACACCTTC. Protein sequence: CASRLPGNNYGYTF.

The chain carries TRBV5-6 and TRBJ1-1, with D maybe TRBD1 (6 bases). The CDR3 totals 19 residues. Per germline, CDR1 SGHDT and CDR2 YYEEEE. Trimming shortened V by 4 bases and J by 0 bases, and 25 bases separated the two germline ends. The chain's CDR3 is CASSAGQLIGSFLNTEAFF. The CDR3 nucleotides are TGTGCCAGCAGCGCCGGACAGCTCATTGGGTCATTTTTGAACACTGAAGCTTTCTTT.

This clone was counted between two and nine times. V gene TRBV27 combines with J gene TRBJ2-2; 8 bases line up with TRBD1. The trim removed 3 bases at V and 5 bases at J, leaving 5 bases unmatched. The CDR3 runs 15 residues. Germline V gene data show CDR1 as MNHEY and CDR2 as SMNVEV (reference sequence). CDR3 sequence (DNA): TGTGCCAGCAGTTTTAACAGGGGGTGGACCGGGGAGCTGTTTTTT. This codes for CASSFNRGWTGELFF.

V gene TRBV7-6 combines with J gene TRBJ2-3; 15 bases line up with TRBD2. V shed 1 base and J 0 bases; nucleotides not matched to a gene: 2. This CDR3 contains 18 residues. Germline V CDR1 and CDR2: SGHVS, FNYEAQ. The CDR3 nucleotides read TGTGCCAGCAGCTTAGGGACTAGCGGGGGGGCTAGCACAGATACGCAGTATTTT. This gives the protein CASSLGTSGGASTDTQYF.

The chain couples TRBV10-3 to TRBJ2-5; D is possibly TRBD2 (5 bases). The CDR3 sequence is 12 residues long. The V gene lost 3 bases and the J gene lost 4 bases, with 6 bases spanning the gap. Germline values: CDR1 ENHRY, CDR2 SYGVKD. CDR3: CAISDRGETQYF. The CDR3 DNA reads as TGTGCCATCAGTGACCGGGGAGAGACCCAGTACTTC.

The chain has TRBV5-6 and TRBJ1-1; 7 bases agree with TRBD1. This CDR3 is built from 15 residues. CDR1 and CDR2 from the germline V gene are SGHDT and YYEEEE. Unmatched junction bases numbered 8, after V lost 3 bases and J lost 3 bases. The CDR3 protein is CASSWRTGWDTEAFF. The CDR3 DNA follows: TGTGCCAGCAGCTGGAGGACAGGCTGGGACACTGAAGCTTTCTTT.

The chain carries TRBV6-6 and TRBJ2-1; 7 bases match TRBD2. The CDR3 is made up of 15 amino acids. The V and J ends lost 4 bases and 3 bases, in that order; junction bases with no gene match: 6. Looked up from germline, CDR1 is MNHNY and CDR2 is SVGAGI (reference sequence). The CDR3 DNA reads as TGTGCCAGCAGTTTAGTGGGGGGGAACTACAATGAGCAGTTCTTC. It translates to CASSLVGGNYNEQFF.

The chain recombines TRBV4-2 with TRBJ1-1; 8 bases line up with TRBD1. The germline V gene encodes CDR1 LGHNA and CDR2 YNFKEQ. The CDR3 runs 17 residues. V lost 0 bases and J lost 7; bases outside the gene matches: 13. CDR3 DNA: TGTGCCAGCAGCCAAGATGTAGTCGGACAGGGTCGTTTTGAAGCTTTCTTT. The encoded protein is CASSQDVVGQGRFEAFF.

The chain's CDR3 is CASSADRIRSGNTIYF. CDR3 DNA sequence: TGTGCCAGCAGCGCCGACAGGATCCGCTCTGGAAACACCATATATTTT. The rearrangement uses TRBV9 and TRBJ1-3; D may be TRBD1 (6 bases). In germline, CDR1 is SGDLS, CDR2 YYNGEE. This CDR3 contains 16 residues. V dropped 3 bases and J dropped 0 bases, with 13 bases sitting between them.

This clone was recorded once. The V call is TRBV14, the J call TRBJ2-7, with a weak D call TRBD1 (6 bases). The CDR3 length is 13 residues. Germline V gene data show CDR1 as SGHDN and CDR2 as FVKESK. Between the trimmed V and J ends, which lost 3 bases and 6 bases, there was a span of 12 bases. The CDR3 DNA reads as TGTGCCAGCAGCCAGGACCTGACAGGCGAGCAGTACTTC. Its translation is CASSQDLTGEQYF.

The chain carries TRBV7-2 and TRBJ1-1, with D possibly TRBD1 on 6 matching bases. Germline-derived CDR1 and CDR2 are SGHTA and FQGNSA. V dropped 4 bases and J dropped 11 bases, with 17 bases sitting between them. CDR3 size: 13 residues. CDR3 sequence: CASSYNRVWGAFF. CDR3 in DNA: TGTGCCAGCAGCTACAACAGGGTTTGGGGTGCTTTCTTT.

CDR3 in DNA: TGTGCCAGCAGCCAGGACGTGACTAGCGGGGTCGGGGAGCTGTTTTTT. It encodes CASSQDVTSGVGELFF. This chain joins TRBV4-2 and TRBJ2-2; TRBD2 matches 11 bases. Germline V gene lookup returns CDR1 LGHNA and CDR2 YNFKEQ. The CDR3 runs 16 residues. The V segment lost 3 bases and the J segment 7 bases; nucleotides outside the gene matches: 7.